Included here is one T cell receptor beta chain sequence, with context. These data come from a study of T cell changes during pregnancy in multiple sclerosis. The CDR3 sequence is 15 residues long. CDR1 GTSNPN and CDR2 SVGIG come from the germline V gene (reference sequence). V shed 3 bases and J 2 bases; nucleotides not matched to a gene: 5. The method was immunoSEQ multiplex PCR; TCRdb's version includes in-frame clones alone and lacks a portion of them. The table includes tens of thousands of clones, about nine tenths detected once. The rearrangement joins TRBV30 to TRBJ2-5; 11 positions agree with TRBD1. Specimen: peripheral blood, collected after pregnancy. This TCR derives from a female donor in good health, enrolled as a control in a pregnancy study. The CDR3 nucleotides are TGTGCCTGGAGGCGGGGGACAGGGGGTCAAGAGACCCAGTACTTC. Protein sequence: CAWRRGTGGQETQYF.